The clone carrying this TCR beta chain has ten or more counts. TCRdb reprocessed the 5' RACE reads via MiXCR and lists one record per CDR3 protein. This sample has about 31,000 distinct CDR3 sequences; around 6.7% occur once, and the top ten carry about 10%. The sample is drawn from a study of CD8 T cells in ankylosing spondylitis. The CDR3 is 16 amino acids. V lost 2 bases to trimming and J lost 4 bases, with 17 bases between them. Per the germline V gene, CDR1 is SGDLS and CDR2 is YYNGEE. The gene calls are TRBV9 and TRBJ2-3; the D is unclear. This clonotype originated in a male donor with ankylosing spondylitis or in good health (not recorded which). The sequenced material came from blood, either unsorted or a sorted T cell fraction (not recorded which). The CDR3 region is CASSVGEIVGSDTQYF. As DNA, the CDR3 is TGTGCCAGCAGCGTGGGCGAGATTGTTGGCTCAGATACGCAGTATTTT.